These T cell receptor beta chains were read from a single sample in a study of cytomegalovirus exposure and HLA in healthy donors. Profiling relied on immunoSEQ multiplex PCR, and the TCRdb table lists in-frame clones only, not all of them. The sample contains some 130,000 clones, about 72% of which appear only once. Sample: PBMCs. Receptors were obtained from a man aged 25 to 45 in good health and CMV-seropositive. The CDR3 runs from the conserved cysteine through the conserved F or W. D genes are given only for firm matches. A row's size may be missing; if present it is once, few, many or a size class.

d_gene	abundance	v_gene	j_gene	CDR3nt	CDR3aa
TRBD2	.	TRBV18	TRBJ2-4	TGTGCCAGCTCACTTAACGGGAGGTCGAACATTCAGTACTTC	CASSLNGRSNIQYF
.	.	TRBV4-3	TRBJ2-1	TGCGCCAGCAGCCAAGAAGTACCTAGCGCTTCCTACAATGAGCAGTTCTTC	CASSQEVPSASYNEQFF
TRBD2	.	TRBV5-1	TRBJ2-7	TGCGCCAGCAGCCCGGCCTACGGACTAGGGACCTCGGGCGAGCAGTACTTC	CASSPAYGLGTSGEQYF
.	.	TRBV5-1	TRBJ2-7	TGCGCCAGCAGCTTGGATACCGGTTGGGAGCAGTACTTC	CASSLDTGWEQYF
.	few	TRBV6-5	TRBJ1-4	TGTGCCAGCAGTTCGACTAATGAAAAACTGTTTTTT	CASSSTNEKLFF
.	.	TRBV6-6	TRBJ1-5	TGTGCCAGCACCGAAGTCAGGGGTAGCAATCAGCCCCAGCATTTT	CASTEVRGSNQPQHF
.	.	TRBV7-3	TRBJ1-1	TGTGCCAGCAGCCCACAGGCGGGGGTCTCTGTAGCTTTCTTT	CASSPQAGVSVAFF
TRBD1	.	TRBV7-2	TRBJ1-5	TGTGCCAGCAGCTTACGGGCAGGGGGCGATCAGCCCCAGCATTTT	CASSLRAGGDQPQHF
TRBD1	.	TRBV29-1	TRBJ2-7	TGCAGCGTTTTCGGGACAGGACCTGGGTACGAGCAGTACTTC	CSVFGTGPGYEQYF
TRBD1	.	TRBV7-2	TRBJ2-7	TGTGCCAGCAGGAGGACAGGAACCTCCTACGAGCAGTACTTC	CASRRTGTSYEQYF
TRBD2	few	TRBV28	TRBJ2-5	TGTGCCAGCAGGTTAGCGGGAGAAGCAGAGACCCAGTACTTC	CASRLAGEAETQYF
.	.	TRBV28	TRBJ2-3	TGTGCCAGCAGGGCGCCGGGGTCCCCCACAGATACGCAGTATTTT	CASRAPGSPTDTQYF
.	.	TRBV21-1	TRBJ2-1	TGTGCCAGCAACTCCAGGCGGACTAGCGGGAGACCCCCCCATAACAATGAGCAGTTCTTC	CASNSRRTSGRPPHNNEQFF
TRBD1	.	TRBV6-5	TRBJ1-1	TGTGCCAGCGGCCAGGGGGCCGTCCTCGAAGCTTTCTTT	CASGQGAVLEAFF
TRBD2	.	TRBV5-4	TRBJ2-5	TGTGCCAGCAGCCCCATAGTAAATACCGGGACTACAGTGGGGACCCAGTACTTC	CASSPIVNTGTTVGTQYF
.	.	TRBV7-9	TRBJ2-3	TGTGCCAGCAGCTTATTGGCAGGACAGCGCACAGATACGCAGTATTTT	CASSLLAGQRTDTQYF
.	.	TRBV6-6	TRBJ1-2	TGTGCCAGCAGTTACTCCTGGGCGGGTGGCGGCTACACCTTC	CASSYSWAGGGYTF
.	few	TRBV9	TRBJ2-1	TGTGCCAGCAGCGTAGGCGGGAACTCGTACAATGAGCAGTTCTTC	CASSVGGNSYNEQFF
TRBD2	.	TRBV4-3	TRBJ2-7	TGCGCCAGCAGCTCCCAGGCGGGAGCAAGGTACGAGCAGTACTTC	CASSSQAGARYEQYF
.	.	TRBV5-3	TRBJ1-4	TGTGCCAGAAGCCAAAGCAACGGAGGGAGTGAAAAACTGTTTTTT	CARSQSNGGSEKLFF
.	few	TRBV5-1	TRBJ2-7	TGCGCCATCAGCATGGGGAAGGAGGCCTACGAGCAGTACTTC	CAISMGKEAYEQYF
.	.	TRBV30	TRBJ2-7	TGTGCCTGGAGTCAGGACAGAGAGTCCTACGAGCAGTACTTC	CAWSQDRESYEQYF
.	.	TRBV29-1	TRBJ2-5	TGCAGCGTCGTGGGCCTCCAAGAGACCCAGTACTTC	CSVVGLQETQYF
.	few	TRBV21-1	TRBJ1-4	TGTGCCAGCAGCAGTGAAGCGGCTTGGTTTTTT	CASSSEAAWFF
TRBD1	few	TRBV6-5	TRBJ1-6	TGTGCCAGCAGTTACAGGACAGGGCGGAATTCACCCCTCCACTTT	CASSYRTGRNSPLHF
TRBD2	.	TRBV6-4	TRBJ2-2	TGTGCCAGCAGTGACTCTACTAGCGGGGGCGGGGAGCTGTTTTTT	CASSDSTSGGGELFF
.	.	TRBV18	TRBJ1-5	TGTGCCAGCTCACCCCAGGGAGGGAATCAGCCCCAGCATTTT	CASSPQGGNQPQHF
TRBD2	.	TRBV4-3	TRBJ2-1	TGCGCCAGCAGCCAAAGACTAGCGGGAAATTTCCATGAGCAGTTCTTC	CASSQRLAGNFHEQFF